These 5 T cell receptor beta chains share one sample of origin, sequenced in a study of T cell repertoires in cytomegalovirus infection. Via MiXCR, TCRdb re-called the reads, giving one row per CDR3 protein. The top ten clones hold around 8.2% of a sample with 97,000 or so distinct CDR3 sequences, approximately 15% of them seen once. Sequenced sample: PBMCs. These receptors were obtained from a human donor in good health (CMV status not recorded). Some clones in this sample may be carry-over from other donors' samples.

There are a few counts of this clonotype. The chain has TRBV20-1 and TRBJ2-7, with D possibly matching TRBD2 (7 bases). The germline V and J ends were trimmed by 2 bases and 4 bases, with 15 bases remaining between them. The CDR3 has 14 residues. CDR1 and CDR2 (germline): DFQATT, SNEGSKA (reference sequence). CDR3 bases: TGCAGTGCTAGACGGGGGGCCCTATATTACGAGCAGTACTTC. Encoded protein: CSARRGALYYEQYF.

CDR3 residues: CASSSGWGNSPLHF. DNA for the CDR3: TGTGCCAGCAGCTCAGGATGGGGGAATTCACCCCTCCACTTT. The rearrangement links TRBV6-2 or TRBV6-3 to TRBJ1-6; D might be TRBD1 (5 bases). CDR1 MNHEY and CDR2 SVGEGT come from the germline V gene. Trimming took 6 bases from V and 7 from J, leaving 13 bases between them. CDR3 length: 14 residues.

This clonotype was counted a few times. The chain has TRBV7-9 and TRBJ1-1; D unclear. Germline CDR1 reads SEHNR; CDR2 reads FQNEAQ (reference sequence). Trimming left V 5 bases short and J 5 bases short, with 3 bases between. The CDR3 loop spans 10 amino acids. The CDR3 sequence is CASSDTEAFF. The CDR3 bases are TGTGCCAGCAGCGATACTGAAGCTTTCTTT.

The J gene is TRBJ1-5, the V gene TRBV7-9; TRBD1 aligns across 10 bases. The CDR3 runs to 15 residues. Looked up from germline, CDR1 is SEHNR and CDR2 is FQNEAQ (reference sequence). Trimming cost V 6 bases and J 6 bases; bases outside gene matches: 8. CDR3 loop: CASSPGQGEGQPQHF. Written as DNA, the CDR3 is TGTGCCAGCAGTCCCGGACAGGGGGAAGGTCAGCCCCAGCATTTT.

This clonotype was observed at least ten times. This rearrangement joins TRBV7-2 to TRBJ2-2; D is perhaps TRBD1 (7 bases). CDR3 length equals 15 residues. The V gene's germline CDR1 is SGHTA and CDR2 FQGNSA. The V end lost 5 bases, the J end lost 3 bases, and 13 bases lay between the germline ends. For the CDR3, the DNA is TGTGCCAGCAGCCCGATCAGGGGGGACACCGGGGAGCTGTTTTTT. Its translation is CASSPIRGDTGELFF.